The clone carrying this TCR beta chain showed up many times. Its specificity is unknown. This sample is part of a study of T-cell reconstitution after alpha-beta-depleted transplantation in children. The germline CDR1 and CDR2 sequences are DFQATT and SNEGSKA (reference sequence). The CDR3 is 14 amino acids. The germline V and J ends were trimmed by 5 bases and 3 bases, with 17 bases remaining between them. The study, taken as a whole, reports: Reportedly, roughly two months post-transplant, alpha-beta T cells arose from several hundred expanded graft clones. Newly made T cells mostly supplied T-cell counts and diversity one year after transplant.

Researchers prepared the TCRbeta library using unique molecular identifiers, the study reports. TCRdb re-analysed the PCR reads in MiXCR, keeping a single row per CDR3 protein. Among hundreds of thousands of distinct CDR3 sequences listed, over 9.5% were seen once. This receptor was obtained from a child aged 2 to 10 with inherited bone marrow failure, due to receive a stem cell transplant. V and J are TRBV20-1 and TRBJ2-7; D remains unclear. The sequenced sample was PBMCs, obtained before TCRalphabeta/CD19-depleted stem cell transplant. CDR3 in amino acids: CSAGRTAKVYEQYF. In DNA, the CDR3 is TGCAGTGCTGGCAGGACCGCCAAAGTCTACGAGCAGTACTTC.